The present TCR beta chain was sequenced within a study of human T cells and chemical hapten exposure. As the library was built, unique molecular identifiers were attached to individual cDNA molecules. TCRdb reprocessed the RACE reads with MiXCR, giving one entry per CDR3 protein. The sample records around 99,000 distinct CDR3 sequences, more than 7% being singletons. CDR3 length: 13 amino acids. The V end was cut by 1 base, the J end by 8 bases, with 9 bases between. From germline, CDR1 is LGHDT and CDR2 YNNKEL (reference sequence). This clonotype was observed a handful of times. Time point of the sample: patch test 2, 6 weeks after DPC sensitization. Treatment given: therapeutic diphenylcyclopropenone sensitization with weekly scalp DPC. Each patch test followed a blood draw.

The receptor's source is a woman aged 40 to 50 with alopecia areata. Some clones in this sample may be carry-over from other donors' samples. The sequencing used whole blood, collected in connection with sensitization to the hapten diphenylcyclopropenone (DPC). The rearrangement joins TRBV3-1 to TRBJ1-3, with unresolved D. The CDR3 loop is CASSQGSAYTIYF. The CDR3 nucleotides read TGTGCCAGCAGCCAAGGGTCAGCCTACACCATATATTTT.